This TCR beta chain was observed in a study of Ad26.COV2.S vaccination and SARS-CoV-2 variants. Study details: The vaccine Ad26.COV2.S was put into the muscle once, or twice with 56 days between.

The method was immunoSEQ multiplex PCR; TCRdb's version includes in-frame clones alone and lacks a portion of them. The sample contains fewer than 900,000 clones, 89% of which appear only once. Germline V gene data show CDR1 as SEHNR and CDR2 as FQNEAQ (reference sequence). The CDR3 sequence is 14 residues long. Trimming took 5 bases from V and 7 from J; bases not matched to a gene: 7. Stated treatment: around 19 received Ad26.COV2.S at low or high dose, single or two shots; about 5 received placebo; per-sample allocation not given. Each sample was drawn 63 days after the first injection (of vaccine or placebo).

The source of this sequence is a person aged 18 to 59 who received the Ad26.COV2.S COVID-19 vaccine or a placebo. The chain combines TRBV7-9 with TRBJ2-7; 11 bases map to TRBD1. The material sequenced was peripheral blood, taken in a trial of Ad26.COV2.S vaccine versus placebo. In nucleotides, the CDR3 is TGTGCCAGCAGCCAAGGGGACAGGGGGAATGAGCAGTACTTC. This sequence encodes CASSQGDRGNEQYF.